This TCR beta chain was recovered during a study of blood T cell repertoires in COVID-19. Some clones are missing from TCRdb's copy, which holds only in-frame ones; the method was immunoSEQ multiplex PCR. The sample has 120,000 or so clones; around 81% are singletons. This CDR3 contains 18 residues. CDR1 and CDR2 from the germline V gene are KGHSH and LQKENI. The V gene end was trimmed by 3 bases and the J gene end by 3 bases; junction bases not matched to a gene: 8. V gene TRBV18 combines with J gene TRBJ2-6; 10 bases line up with TRBD1. Sequences were obtained from peripheral blood. The origin of this receptor is a woman in her 50s with acute or convalescent COVID-19. The CDR3 coding sequence is TGTGCCAGCTCACCCCGGGGACAGGGGTCGGGTGGGGCCAACGTCCTGACTTTC. Translating gives CASSPRGQGSGGANVLTF.